The 23 T cell receptor beta chains below all came from one sample that was sequenced in a study of OX40 agonist ivuxolimab in advanced cancers. Sequencing used immunoSEQ multiplex PCR; TCRdb keeps in-frame clones, though not all of them. This repertoire shows over 85,000 clones, about nine tenths found once; its top ten account for around 5.5%. The material sequenced was CD4+ or CD8+ T cells sorted from blood, taken in a trial of the OX40 agonist ivuxolimab. The receptors stem from an adult with an advanced solid tumor such as melanoma, head and neck, liver or kidney cancer.

The gene calls are TRBV4-2 and TRBJ1-3; D is undetermined. Trimming cost V 3 bases and J 0 bases, with 12 bases left between them. The CDR3 has 16 residues. In germline, CDR1 is LGHNA, CDR2 YNFKEQ. The CDR3 here is CASSQATTYSGNTIYF. CDR3 sequence (DNA): TGTGCCAGCAGCCAGGCGACAACCTACTCTGGAAACACCATATATTTT.

This chain uses TRBV27 with TRBJ2-2; D gene uncertain. Germline CDR1 reads MNHEY; CDR2 reads SMNVEV (reference sequence). The CDR3 extends over 16 amino acids. Deletions cut 7 bases from V and 2 bases from J, with 17 bases between. The CDR3 nucleotides are TGTGCCAGCATGGCCTTGTGGCCCGACAACACCGGGGAGCTGTTTTTT. This codes for CASMALWPDNTGELFF.

This chain uses TRBV6-1 with TRBJ1-2; D may be TRBD1 (6 bases). The CDR3 runs 15 residues. Germline loops: CDR1 MNHNS, CDR2 SASEGT. V shed 6 bases and J shed 1 base, with 15 bases lying between them. CDR3 protein: CASSEERGHNYGYTF. The CDR3 DNA is TGTGCCAGCAGCGAGGAGAGGGGACATAACTATGGCTACACCTTC.

This clone is medium-sized (0.01 to 0.1%). The chain has TRBV6-1 and TRBJ1-5, with a tentative D call TRBD1 (6 bases). CDR3 length equals 13 residues. With 6 bases removed from V and 1 base from J, the gap between germline ends came to 7 bases. From germline, CDR1 is MNHNS and CDR2 SASEGT. CDR3 in amino acids: CASRTGSNQPQHF. In nucleotides, the CDR3 is TGTGCCAGCAGAACAGGGAGCAATCAGCCCCAGCATTTT.

This clone showed up just once. The chain combines TRBV18 with TRBJ1-4; 7 nucleotides align to TRBD1. V lost 0 bases, J lost 3 bases, and 1 base stayed unmatched. Per germline, CDR1 KGHSH and CDR2 LQKENI. This CDR3 is 15 amino acids long. The CDR3 coding sequence is TGTGCCAGCTCACCACCCGGGACAGCTAATGAAAAACTGTTTTTT. Translated, it gives CASSPPGTANEKLFF.

The chain recombines TRBV7-8 with TRBJ2-7; 9 bases fit TRBD1. Germline V gives CDR1 SGHVS, CDR2 FQNEAQ. The CDR3 covers 15 residues. The V gene end was trimmed by 5 bases and the J gene end by 6 bases; junction bases not matched to a gene: 11. CDR3 protein: CASSPRLGQGTEQYF. The CDR3 DNA is TGTGCCAGCAGCCCACGCCTCGGACAGGGGACCGAGCAGTACTTC.

This chain links TRBV4-2 with TRBJ2-5; 7 bases are shared with TRBD2. J lost 3 bases, V lost 4 bases, and 5 bases had no gene match. There are 14 residues in the CDR3. Germline V lookup: CDR1 LGHNA, CDR2 YNFKEQ. This CDR3 reads CASSRLGGKETQYF. DNA of the CDR3: TGTGCCAGCAGCCGCTTGGGGGGGAAAGAGACCCAGTACTTC.

This chain joins TRBV10-3 and TRBJ1-1; 9 positions match TRBD1. The CDR3 is 15 residues long. Germline CDR1 ENHRY, CDR2 SYGVKD. V lost 6 bases and J lost 1; bases outside the gene matches: 6. CDR3 in amino acids: CAIRDPGQGNTEAFF. As DNA, the CDR3 is TGTGCCATCAGGGATCCGGGACAGGGGAACACTGAAGCTTTCTTT.

This chain uses TRBV29-1 with TRBJ1-3; tentatively, D is TRBD1 (6 bases). The germline V gene encodes CDR1 SQVTM and CDR2 ANQGSEA. This CDR3 is built from 14 residues. V gave up 6 bases and J gave up 0 bases, with 12 bases separating them. DNA for the CDR3: TGCAGCGTCCAGGGACAAGACTCTGGAAACACCATATATTTT. Encoded protein: CSVQGQDSGNTIYF.

The chain joins TRBV6-5 to TRBJ2-5, with 8 bases matching TRBD1. V lost 5 bases and J lost 5; bases outside the gene matches: 10. The CDR3 totals 15 residues. Germline CDR1 is MNHEY and CDR2 is SVGAGI. CDR3: CASSTTTGAGETQYF. CDR3 bases: TGTGCCAGCAGTACCACGACAGGGGCTGGGGAGACCCAGTACTTC.

This chain connects TRBV5-1 to TRBJ2-2; 7 nucleotides agree with TRBD2. The V gene's germline CDR1 is SGHRS and CDR2 YFSETQ. This CDR3 region has 14 residues. V dropped 2 bases and J dropped 6; count of bases not matched to a gene: 4. CDR3 in amino acids: CASSFRTSPGELFF. The CDR3 bases are TGCGCCAGCAGCTTCCGGACTAGTCCCGGGGAGCTGTTTTTT.

This clone was recorded once. The V gene is TRBV11-2, the J gene TRBJ1-2; TRBD1 might be the D (5 bases). The germline CDR1 and CDR2 sequences are SGHAT and FQNNGV. The germline V and J ends were trimmed by 0 bases and 3 bases, with 8 bases remaining between them. This CDR3 region has 14 residues. CDR3 region: CASSLDRGDYGYTF. The CDR3 DNA reads TGTGCCAGCAGCTTAGATCGAGGGGACTATGGCTACACCTTC.

The chain couples TRBV9 to TRBJ2-5, with a weak D call TRBD2 (6 bases). The J call may not be correct, given that the DNA end is closer to TRBJ2-7. CDR1 and CDR2 from the germline V gene are SGDLS and YYNGEE. The CDR3 covers 15 residues. The CDR3 is CASSAGLRDLYEQYF. As DNA, the CDR3 is TGTGCCAGCAGCGCGGGACTCCGGGACCTCTACGAGCAGTACTTC.

The chain combines TRBV5-1 with TRBJ2-3; 9 bases line up with TRBD2. J was trimmed by 5 bases and V by 4 bases; bases with no gene match: 11. The CDR3 loop spans 16 amino acids. The V gene's germline CDR1 is SGHRS and CDR2 YFSETQ. CDR3 nucleotides: TGCGCCAGCAGCCCAGTGATAGCGGGAGCAAAAGATACGCAGTATTTT. Encoded protein: CASSPVIAGAKDTQYF.

The chain employs TRBV7-9 and TRBJ1-2; maybe TRBD1 (5 bases). CDR1 and CDR2 from the germline V gene are SEHNR and FQNEAQ (reference sequence). V lost 2 bases to trimming and J lost 6 bases, with 16 bases between them. The CDR3 has 15 residues. The CDR3 region is CASSLLGTRGDGYTF. DNA for the CDR3: TGTGCCAGCAGCTTACTAGGGACCCGAGGAGATGGCTACACCTTC.

The rearrangement uses TRBV7-9 and TRBJ1-2; TRBD1 aligns across 7 bases. The CDR3 length is 13 residues. Looked up from germline, CDR1 is SEHNR and CDR2 is FQNEAQ (reference sequence). V lost 6 bases, J lost 0 bases, and 1 base stayed unmatched. DNA for the CDR3: TGTGCCAGCAGGGGGACAGCTAACTATGGCTACACCTTC. Translation: CASRGTANYGYTF. Supplemented by reference TRBV7-9 and TRBJ1-2, the full variable domain reads DTGVSQNPRHKITKRGQNVTFRCDPISEHNRLYWYRQTLGQGPEFLTYFQNEAQLEKSRLLSDRFSAERPKGSFSTLEIQRTEQGDSAMYLCASRGTANYGYTFGSGTRLTVV.

The chain links TRBV29-1 to TRBJ2-1; a weak D match, TRBD1 (6 bases). The germline CDR1 and CDR2 sequences are SQVTM and ANQGSEA. The CDR3 loop spans 14 amino acids. Trimming removed 6 bases at V and 6 bases at J, with 18 bases between. As DNA, the CDR3 is TGCAGCGTGATGGTGTGGAGACAGGTCAATGAGCAGTTCTTC. It encodes CSVMVWRQVNEQFF.

In DNA form, the CDR3 reads TGTGCCAGCTCCCGACAGGGTGTGTACGAGCAGTACTTC. It yields the protein CASSRQGVYEQYF. V and J are TRBV18 and TRBJ2-7; 7 nucleotides agree with TRBD1. Trimming at V came to 6 bases and at J to 4 bases, leaving 6 bases not matched to a gene. The CDR3 has 13 residues. Germline V gene data show CDR1 as KGHSH and CDR2 as LQKENI.

The V and J genes are TRBV18 and TRBJ1-2; 7 nucleotides align to TRBD1. With 3 bases clipped from V and 3 bases from J, the junction kept 7 bases outside the gene matches. Germline V gene sequence: CDR1 KGHSH, CDR2 LQKENI. The CDR3 totals 15 residues. In DNA form, the CDR3 reads TGTGCCAGCTCACCTGGGACAGATACCCACTATGGCTACACCTTC. This translates into CASSPGTDTHYGYTF.

The rearrangement links TRBV11-3 to TRBJ2-1; 8 bases align to TRBD2. Looked up from germline, CDR1 is SGHNT and CDR2 is YENEEA. Trimming at V came to 5 bases and at J to 7 bases, leaving 4 bases not matched to a gene. CDR3 length: 13 residues. The CDR3: CASSRAGDNEQFF. The CDR3 DNA reads TGTGCCAGCAGCCGAGCGGGGGATAATGAGCAGTTCTTC.

In its sample, this clone was seen once. Additional DNA sequences in this sample encode the identical CDR3. The chain is built from TRBV30 and TRBJ1-5; the D gene is possibly TRBD1 (5 bases). V dropped 5 bases and J dropped 1 base, with 9 bases sitting between them. Germline V gene data show CDR1 as GTSNPN and CDR2 as SVGIG (reference sequence). The CDR3 is 13 amino acids. The CDR3 protein is CAWDGGSNQPQHF. Here the CDR3 DNA reads TGTGCCTGGGATGGGGGGAGCAATCAGCCCCAGCATTTT.

The V call is TRBV11-2, the J call TRBJ1-5; 10 nucleotides line up with TRBD1. This CDR3 region has 17 residues. The V gene end was trimmed by 1 base and the J gene end by 3 bases; junction bases not matched to a gene: 6. Looked up from germline, CDR1 is SGHAT and CDR2 is FQNNGV. CDR3: CASSLAADRGNNQPQHF. CDR3 in DNA: TGTGCCAGCAGCTTAGCTGCGGACAGGGGGAACAATCAGCCCCAGCATTTT.

The chain couples TRBV10-1 to TRBJ1-2, with 7 positions matching TRBD1. CDR3 length equals 13 residues. Germline CDR1 is WNHNN and CDR2 is SYGVQD (reference sequence). Trimming removed 2 bases from V and 5 bases from J; junction bases left unmatched: 2. The CDR3 coding sequence is TGCGCCAGCAGTGAGAAGGGGGCGTATGGCTACACCTTC. Amino acid sequence: CASSEKGAYGYTF.